This T cell receptor beta chain was obtained from a study of T cell responses to AZD1222 COVID-19 vaccine (dated by TCRdb to the early 2020s). With respect to the entire study: AZD1222 recipients given second doses at about 4 weeks or at about 12 weeks were pooled, since spike-specific TCR depth and breadth were not found to differ between the two schedules. TCR sequencing covered more than 230 trial participants: 200 to 220 given two doses of AZD1222 and 26 given two doses of MenACWY control vaccine. Enrollment into the trials was organized by age into subgroups of 18-55, 56-69 and 70-plus years, and those subgroups contained roughly 150, 30 and 60 TCR-sequenced participants, respectively. Broad study findings and their caveats: The vaccine-associated CD4 TCRs covered the entire spike protein, and the dominant responses fell in regions 160-218 and 743-854. Only six or seven AZD1222 recipients were SARS-CoV-2 seropositive at baseline, limiting conclusions about previously exposed vaccinees. A significant rise in spike-specific TCR breadth and depth was observed after two AZD1222 doses relative to day 0 and relative to MenACWY recipients. Because no day 14 peak-response samples were available, repertoires were characterized only after the peak T cell response. In the small 56-69-year group, the increase in depth fell short of significance, most likely because of low power. Participants were mostly white British and included more females than males, and it was suggested by the authors that clonal diversity may have been underestimated. Reportedly, almost half of the unique spike-specific TCRs recognized epitopes lying outside the regions that are mutated in the B.1.351 and B.1.1.7 variants.

The CDR3 regions of human TCRbeta chains were analyzed by immunosequencing. The source study handled its data this way. Repertoire TCRs were matched against a reference library of SARS-CoV-2-specific TCRs generated with the MIRA antigen-specificity platform. Breadth was defined as the fraction of unique TCRs that were SARS-CoV-2-associated, and depth was defined as the fraction of total T cells that were SARS-CoV-2-associated. Using the MIRA data, each spike-specific TCR was assigned both to the spike region to which the TCR was reactive and to a CD4 or CD8 class. Log10-transformed breadth and depth values were compared by one-way ANOVA with Sidak's multiple comparisons tests. TCRdb mirrors the immuneACCESS table, restricted to in-frame sequences. Some clones are absent from its copies; in checked studies, under half trace to an unresolved V gene, and the reason for the others is unknown. The V and J calls and clone size are taken from that table; D and trimming were inferred from the DNA. In all, the sample holds approximately 67,000 clones, and 80% to 90% of those were seen once. In total, the top ten clones hold more than 2% of the sample.

The time point label corresponds to: baseline before first vaccination. The vaccinee samples were drawn from two UK trials, COV001 and COV002, one of which was a single-blind randomized controlled phase 2/3 trial testing AZD1222 (ChAdOx1 nCoV-19) in healthy adults. For TCRbeta chain sequencing, PBMC samples from trial participants were taken at day 0 and at day 28 after the second dose. On this clone: The antigen it binds to is not known. Base qualities were left out, and no much larger clone turns up one base away.

V sheds 1 base and J sheds 0 bases, leaving 6 bases between their ends. Per the germline V gene, SGHAT is the CDR1 and FQNNGV is the CDR2. The CDR3 spans 14 residues, from the cysteine through the phenylalanine. CDR3 DNA only is kept here, 42 bases in frame from base 1. The TCR sequence derives from an adult in good health. This chain joins TRBV11-2 to TRBJ1-1, with the D segment identity uncertain. The sample here was peripheral blood, taken on day 0 of AZD1222 vaccination. The DNA sequence reads TGTGCCAGCAGCTTAGGAACCTTGAACACTGAAGCTTTCTTT. This yields the protein CASSLGTLNTEAFF.